Given below is one T cell receptor beta chain in context. Sample-barcoded 5' priming and a J-beta primer mix drove a second PCR of about 7 to 11 cycles. From the 5' RACE reads, TCRdb called clonotypes with MiXCR, one entry per CDR3 protein. Of fewer than 900,000 distinct CDR3 sequences listed, over 45% are singletons. Isolation yielded PBMCs, at least 6.5 million per sample, in every case. CDR3 length: 13 amino acids. Trimming took 6 bases from V and 4 from J, leaving 10 bases between them. These data originate in a study of blood T cells in healthy people across ages. Sequencing was carried out using blood. This chain connects TRBV12-3 or TRBV12-4 to TRBJ1-5; D unresolved. This TCR derives from an older woman in good health. The CDR3 nucleotides are TGTGCCAGCAGGCCGGGCTTTAATCAGCCCCAGCATTTT. Translation: CASRPGFNQPQHF.